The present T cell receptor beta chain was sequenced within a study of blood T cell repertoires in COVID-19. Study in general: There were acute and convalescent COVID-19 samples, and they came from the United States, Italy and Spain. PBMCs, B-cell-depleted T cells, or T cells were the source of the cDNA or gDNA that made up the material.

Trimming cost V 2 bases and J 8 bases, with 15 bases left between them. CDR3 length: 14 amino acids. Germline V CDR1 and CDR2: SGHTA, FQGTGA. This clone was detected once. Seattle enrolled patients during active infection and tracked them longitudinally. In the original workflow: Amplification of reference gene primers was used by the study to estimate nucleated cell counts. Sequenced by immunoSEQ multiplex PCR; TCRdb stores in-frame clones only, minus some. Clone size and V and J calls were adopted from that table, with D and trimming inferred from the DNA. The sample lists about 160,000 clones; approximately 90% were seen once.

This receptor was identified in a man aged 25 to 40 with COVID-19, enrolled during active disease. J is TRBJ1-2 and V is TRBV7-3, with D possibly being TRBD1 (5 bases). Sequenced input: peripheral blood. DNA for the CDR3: TGTGCCAGCAGCTTAGTCTCCAGGGAAGCCGGCTACACCTTC. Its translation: CASSLVSREAGYTF. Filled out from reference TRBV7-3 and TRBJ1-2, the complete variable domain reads GAGVSQTPSNKVTEKGKYVELRCDPISGHTALYWYRQSLGQGPEFLIYFQGTGAADDSGLPNDRFFAVRPEGSVSTLKIQRTERGDSAVYLCASSLVSREAGYTFGSGTRLTVV.